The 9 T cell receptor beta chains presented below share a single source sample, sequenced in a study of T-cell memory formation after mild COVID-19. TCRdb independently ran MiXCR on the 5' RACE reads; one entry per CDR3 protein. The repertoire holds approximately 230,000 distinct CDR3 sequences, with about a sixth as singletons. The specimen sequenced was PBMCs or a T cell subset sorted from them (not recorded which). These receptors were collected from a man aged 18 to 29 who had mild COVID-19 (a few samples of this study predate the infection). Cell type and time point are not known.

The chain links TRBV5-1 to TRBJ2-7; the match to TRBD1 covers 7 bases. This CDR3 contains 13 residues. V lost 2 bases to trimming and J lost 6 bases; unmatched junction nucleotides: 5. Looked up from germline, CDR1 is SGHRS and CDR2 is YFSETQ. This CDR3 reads CASSFEGAGEQYV. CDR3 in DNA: TGCGCCAGCAGCTTCGAGGGGGCTGGCGAGCAGTACGTC.

CDR3: CASRTGRRYNEQFF. For the CDR3, the DNA is TGTGCCAGTAGGACAGGGAGAAGATACAATGAGCAGTTCTTC. The V and J genes are TRBV19 and TRBJ2-1, with TRBD1 identical over 7 bases. Germline assignment: CDR1 LNHDA and CDR2 SQIVND (reference sequence). The CDR3 covers 14 residues. V gave up 6 bases and J gave up 4 bases; unmatched junction bases: 6.

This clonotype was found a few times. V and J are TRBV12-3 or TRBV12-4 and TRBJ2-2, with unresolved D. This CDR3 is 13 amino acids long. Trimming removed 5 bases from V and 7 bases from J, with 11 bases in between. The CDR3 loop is CASSLRSDGELFF. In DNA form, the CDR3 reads TGTGCCAGCAGTCTGAGGAGCGACGGGGAGCTGTTTTTT.

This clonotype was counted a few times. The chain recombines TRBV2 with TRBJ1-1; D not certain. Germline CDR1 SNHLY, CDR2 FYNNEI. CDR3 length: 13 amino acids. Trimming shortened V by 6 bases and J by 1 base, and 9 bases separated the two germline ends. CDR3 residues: CASSPQKNTEAFF. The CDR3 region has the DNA TGTGCCAGCAGCCCACAGAAGAACACTGAAGCTTTCTTT. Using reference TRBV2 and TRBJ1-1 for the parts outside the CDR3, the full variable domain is EPEVTQTPSHQVTQMGQEVILRCVPISNHLYFYWYRQILGQKVEFLVSFYNNEISEKSEIFDDQFSVERPDGSNFTLKIRSTKLEDSAMYFCASSPQKNTEAFFGQGTRLTVV.

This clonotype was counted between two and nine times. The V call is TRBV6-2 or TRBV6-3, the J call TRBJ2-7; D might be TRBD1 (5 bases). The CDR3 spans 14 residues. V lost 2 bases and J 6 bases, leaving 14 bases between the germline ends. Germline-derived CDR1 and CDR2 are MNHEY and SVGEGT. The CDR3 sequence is CASSYLGRVGEQYF. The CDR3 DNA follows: TGTGCCAGCAGTTACCTCGGCAGGGTCGGCGAGCAGTACTTC.

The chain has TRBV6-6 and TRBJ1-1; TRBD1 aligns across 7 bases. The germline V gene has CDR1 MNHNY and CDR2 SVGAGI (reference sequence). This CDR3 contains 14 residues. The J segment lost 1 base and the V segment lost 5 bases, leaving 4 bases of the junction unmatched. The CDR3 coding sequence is TGTGCCAGCAGTACTAGGGGGCCGAACACTGAAGCTTTCTTT. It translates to CASSTRGPNTEAFF.

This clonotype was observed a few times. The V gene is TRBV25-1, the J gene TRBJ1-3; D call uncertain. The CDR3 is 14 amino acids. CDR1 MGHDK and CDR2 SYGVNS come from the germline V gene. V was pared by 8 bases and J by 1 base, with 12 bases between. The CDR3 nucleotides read TGTGCCAGCGATGACGGAGGGTCTGGAAACACCATATATTTT. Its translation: CASDDGGSGNTIYF. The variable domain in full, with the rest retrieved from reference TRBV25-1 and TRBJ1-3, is EADIYQTPRYLVIGTGKKITLECSQTMGHDKMYWYQQDPGMELHLIHYSYGVNSTEKGDLSSESTVSRIRTEHFPLTLESARPSHTSQYLCASDDGGSGNTIYFGEGSWLTVV.

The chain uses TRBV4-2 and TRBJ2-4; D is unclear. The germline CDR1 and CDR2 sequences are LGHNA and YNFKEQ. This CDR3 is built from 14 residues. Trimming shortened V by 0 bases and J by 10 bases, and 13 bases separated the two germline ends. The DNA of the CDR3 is TGTGCCAGCAGCCAAGAGATAAGCGCTGGGATTCAGTACTTC. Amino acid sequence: CASSQEISAGIQYF.

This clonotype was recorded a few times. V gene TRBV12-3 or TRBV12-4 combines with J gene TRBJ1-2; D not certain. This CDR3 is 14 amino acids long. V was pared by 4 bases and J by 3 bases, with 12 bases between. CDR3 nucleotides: TGTGCCAGCAGTTCCCAGGTGGCTTACTATGGCTACACCTTC. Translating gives CASSSQVAYYGYTF.